This paragraph reports one TCR beta chain. A junction end diverges from the germline sequence, so it may reflect a read error. The CDR3 is made up of 13 amino acids. Germline-derived CDR1 and CDR2 are SGHRS and YFSETQ. Time point: persistent/refractory GD, antithyroid drugs over 5 years with positive TRAb. PBMC RNA was the source of the TCR library. Into tubes containing EDTA, approximately 8.5 milliliters of peripheral blood were drawn. This specimen belongs to a study of regulatory T cells in long-lasting Graves disease. Researchers made TCR beta libraries by using iRepertoire HTBI primers and running Arm-PCR on CDR3 regions. In TCRdb, the multiplex PCR reads were re-called with MiXCR into one record per CDR3 protein. The sample lists 450,000 or so distinct CDR3 sequences, about a fifth occurring once.

The V and J genes are TRBV5-1 and TRBJ1-1; TRBD1 aligns across 7 bases. The clonotype was recovered from a female donor with Graves disease. This specimen was peripheral blood mononuclear cells (PBMCs), taken when the disease was refractory, from a patient treated with antithyroid drugs. This CDR3 is CASGLSGGTEAFF. The CDR3 DNA reads TGCGCCAGCGGCTTATCAGGGGGCACTGAAGCTTTCTTT.